This T cell receptor (beta chain) was captured by sequencing in a study of T-cell reconstitution after alpha-beta-depleted transplantation in children. Germline V gene lookup returns CDR1 SGHTA and CDR2 FQGNSA. V was clipped by 4 bases and J by 0 bases, with 10 bases between them. The CDR3 spans 15 residues. In its sample, this clonotype was seen a few times. Its antigen is still unknown. General observations from the study: Surviving thymic progenitors and recipient T cells were the source of high TCRbeta diversity at day 60 in some patients.

Researchers prepared the TCRbeta library using unique molecular identifiers, the study reports. TCRdb itself ran the PCR reads through MiXCR, one entry per CDR3 protein. The sample holds 450,000 to 550,000 distinct CDR3 sequences, over 10% seen once. The input for sequencing was PBMCs, mostly from graft donor cells, taken 180 days after TCRalphabeta/CD19-depleted stem cell transplant. The receptor was derived from a female patient aged 2-9 years who had a stem cell transplant for aplastic anemia, so the T cells may come from the graft donor. This chain connects TRBV7-2 to TRBJ1-5; possible D gene TRBD1, 6 bases. CDR3 protein: CASSWGADSNQPQHF. Here the CDR3 DNA reads TGTGCCAGCAGCTGGGGGGCCGATAGCAATCAGCCCCAGCATTTT.